The clone carrying this TCR beta chain has a single count. Its antigen is currently unknown. The record originates from a study of cytomegalovirus exposure and HLA in healthy donors. Whole-study results and caveats: In an earlier analysis, about 90% or about 30%: the productive usage of most TCR beta V segments. V- and J-gene trimming of TCR beta was linked (in a later analysis) to a missense DCLRE1C variant.

Germline V gives CDR1 KGHSH, CDR2 LQKENI. CDR3 length: 13 amino acids. V dropped 6 bases and J dropped 7; count of bases not matched to a gene: 0. A multiplex PCR was run with 60 Vbeta primers and 13 Jbeta primers. Repertoires were generated with immunoSEQ multiplex PCR, while TCRdb's copy carries only in-frame clones and drops some. The sample shows approximately 160,000 clones, about four fifths of them seen only once. This chain links TRBV18 with TRBJ1-6; 10 nucleotides align to TRBD1. The specimen sequenced was PBMCs. This receptor was taken from a man aged 50 to 60 in good health and CMV-seropositive. CDR3 in amino acids: CASSGQGNSPLHF. The CDR3 DNA is TGTGCCAGCTCGGGACAGGGGAATTCACCCCTCCACTTT.